One T cell receptor (beta chain) is described in this entry. Its target is unknown. CDR1 SGHAT and CDR2 FQNNGV come from the germline V gene. This CDR3 comprises 14 residues. V lost 3 bases and J lost 6, with 11 bases in between. This entry belongs to a study of T cell repertoires in cytomegalovirus infection. Overall study context: CMV epitopes in the study were HLA-C-restricted (recently identified) and HLA-B-restricted (well studied).

Each CDR3 protein gets one entry after TCRdb re-called the reads with MiXCR. The sample lists 680,000 or so distinct CDR3 sequences; approximately 33% were seen once. The starting material was cultured PBMCs, obtained from culture after CMV antigen stimulation. The receptor was derived from a human donor in good health (CMV status not recorded). Some clones in this sample may be carry-over from other donors' samples. The chain is built from TRBV11-2 and TRBJ2-2; either TRBD1 or TRBD2 may fit D (5 bases each). CDR3 residues: CASSFEGTAGELFF. The CDR3 coding sequence is TGTGCCAGCAGCTTTGAGGGGACCGCCGGGGAGCTGTTTTTT.